This T cell receptor beta chain was recovered during a study of T-cell memory formation after mild COVID-19. Study summary: TCR clusters mostly belonged to single donors. Broader study findings: Clones that contracted from day 15 to 85 had balanced CD4/CD8; later expanders were CD4+ biased. Specificity for SARS-CoV-2 was not confirmed among the second-wave clones peaking on day 37.

CDR1 and CDR2 (germline): SGHRS, YFSETQ. The CDR3 spans 13 residues. The trim removed 5 bases at V and 5 bases at J, leaving 5 bases unmatched. UMIs and sample barcodes were carried by the TCR alpha and TCR beta cDNA libraries that 5'RACE produced using constant-segment primers. TCRdb processed the 5' RACE reads anew with MiXCR; each CDR3 protein has one entry. The data hold roughly 150,000 distinct CDR3 sequences, with 10% to 15% observed a single time. This clonotype was picked up a small number of times. Its target is unknown. Sequences were obtained from PBMCs or a T cell subset sorted from them (not recorded which). The sequence was collected from a man between 18 and 35 years old who had mild COVID-19 (a few samples of this study predate the infection). Cell type and time point are not known. The chain couples TRBV5-1 to TRBJ1-1; 8 nucleotides agree with TRBD1. CDR3 in DNA: TGCGCCAGCAGGGACAGGGAAGGAACTGAAGCTTTCTTT. It yields the protein CASRDREGTEAFF.